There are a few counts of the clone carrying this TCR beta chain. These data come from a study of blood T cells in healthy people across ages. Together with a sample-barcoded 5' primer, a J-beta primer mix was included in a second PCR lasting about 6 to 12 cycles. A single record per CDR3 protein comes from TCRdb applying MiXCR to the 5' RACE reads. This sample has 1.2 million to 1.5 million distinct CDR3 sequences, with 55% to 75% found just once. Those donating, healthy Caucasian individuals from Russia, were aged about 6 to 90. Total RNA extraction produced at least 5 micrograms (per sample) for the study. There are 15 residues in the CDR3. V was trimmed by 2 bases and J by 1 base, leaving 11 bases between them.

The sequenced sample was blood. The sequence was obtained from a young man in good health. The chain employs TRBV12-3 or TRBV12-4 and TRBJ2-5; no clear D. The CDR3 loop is CASSLRVGTQETQYF. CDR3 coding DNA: TGTGCCAGCAGTTTAAGGGTGGGCACCCAAGAGACCCAGTACTTC.